The entry that follows covers one T cell receptor beta chain sequence. This entry is derived from a study of blood T cell repertoires in COVID-19. Whole-study context: The United States, Italy and Spain supplied acute and convalescent COVID-19 samples.

The CDR3 covers 15 residues. Donors were grouped by their self-reported clinical history. Shortly before study entry, within 2 weeks, exposed participants had met a COVID-19 case. Assay: immunoSEQ multiplex PCR; the TCRdb copy retains only in-frame clones and omits some. The repertoire holds around 400,000 clones, with just over 90% as singletons. This sequence was found in a woman in her thirties or forties who had been exposed to COVID-19. Sequences were obtained from PBMCs or T cells enriched from blood (not recorded which). The chain couples TRBV21-1 to TRBJ2-5; the D call in the table, TRBD2, was not verified against the DNA. TRBV21-1 is a recognized pseudogene. As DNA, the CDR3 is TGTGCCAGCGGGGGGGAGACATCCACCACGTCGACCCAGTACTTC. Amino acid sequence: CASGGETSTTSTQYF.